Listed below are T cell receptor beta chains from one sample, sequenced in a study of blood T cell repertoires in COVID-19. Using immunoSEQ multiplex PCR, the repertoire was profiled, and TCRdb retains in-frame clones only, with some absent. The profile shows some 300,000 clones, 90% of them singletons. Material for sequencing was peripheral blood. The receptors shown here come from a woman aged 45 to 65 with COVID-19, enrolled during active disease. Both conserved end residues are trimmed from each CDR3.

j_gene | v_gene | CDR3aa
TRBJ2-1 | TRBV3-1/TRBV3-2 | ASRRTSFNEQF
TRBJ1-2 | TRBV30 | AWSVNNRGFYGYT
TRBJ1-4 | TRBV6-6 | ASRRDRELEKLF
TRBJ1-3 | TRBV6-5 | ASSPLDRAGNTIY
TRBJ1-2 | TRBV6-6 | ASSYSPLYYGYT
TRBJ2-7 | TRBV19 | ASSPYRVAEQY
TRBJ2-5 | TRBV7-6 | ASSPGGPTGETQY
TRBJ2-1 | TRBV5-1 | ASSWGNNEQF
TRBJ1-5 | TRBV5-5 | ASSSSPQYYSNQPQH
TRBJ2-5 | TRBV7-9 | ASVPGLAGQETQY
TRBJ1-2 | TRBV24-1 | ATSDHRGGNYGYT
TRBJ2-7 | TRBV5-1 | ASSLVGLRRSEQY
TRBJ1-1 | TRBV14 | ASSQTRDRGTEAF
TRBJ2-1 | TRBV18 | ASSLRAGLGDNEQF
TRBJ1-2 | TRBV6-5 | ASNRAGSGYGYT
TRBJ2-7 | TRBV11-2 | ASSLEAGHSYEQY
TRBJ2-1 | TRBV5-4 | ASSPQTSPTYNEQF
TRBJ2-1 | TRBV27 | ASSLRLAGVGEQF
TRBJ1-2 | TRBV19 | ASTGQGGVGYT
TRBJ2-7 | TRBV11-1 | ASSLARGGFYEQY
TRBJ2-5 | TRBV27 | ASSSSMGQGVETQY
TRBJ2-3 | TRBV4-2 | ASSQGLVTRYYTDTQY
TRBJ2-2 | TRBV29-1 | SVGEPTGAGELF
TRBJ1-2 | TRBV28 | ASRTDTIYGYT
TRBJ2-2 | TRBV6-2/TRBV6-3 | ASSLLGELF
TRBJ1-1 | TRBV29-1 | TDGGREFTEAF
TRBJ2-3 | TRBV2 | ASARTVTSTDTQY
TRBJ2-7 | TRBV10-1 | ASSYGTLSYEQY
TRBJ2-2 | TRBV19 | ASSFGQKPTGELF
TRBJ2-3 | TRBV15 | ATSRDPTSGSTDTQY
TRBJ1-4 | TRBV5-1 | ASSSTTVRVNEKLF
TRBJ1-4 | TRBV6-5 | ASSKQGTNEKLF
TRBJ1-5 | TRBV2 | ASRLTGSSNQPQH
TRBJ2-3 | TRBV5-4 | ASSFFPGVPTDTQY
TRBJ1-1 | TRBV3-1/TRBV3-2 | ASSQDTRGRAF
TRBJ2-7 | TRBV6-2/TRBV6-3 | ASSSLGPGGSSYEQY
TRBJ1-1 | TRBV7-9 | ASSFFISNTEAF
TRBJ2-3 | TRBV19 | ASSIGLTGDTQY
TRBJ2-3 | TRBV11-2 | ASSFRTGMITDTQY
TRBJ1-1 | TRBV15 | ATSRDTQGGEAF
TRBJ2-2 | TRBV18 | ASSPGVGGRVGELF
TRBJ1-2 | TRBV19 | ASSWGRGGGYT
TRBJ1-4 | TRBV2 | ASSGRDRGYEKLF
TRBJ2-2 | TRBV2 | ASSWDYSTGELF
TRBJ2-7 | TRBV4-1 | ASSQRLPGAYEQY
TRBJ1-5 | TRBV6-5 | ASTVKDNQPQH
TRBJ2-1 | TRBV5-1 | ASSLHPGTSGRGNEQF
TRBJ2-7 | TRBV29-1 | SAWDSGTGEQY
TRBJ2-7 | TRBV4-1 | ASSHSDRGTYEQY
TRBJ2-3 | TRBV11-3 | ASSLGLPGGTDTQY
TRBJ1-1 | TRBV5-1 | ASSLGLAGVTEAF
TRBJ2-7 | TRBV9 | ASSVGFGGKNLEQY
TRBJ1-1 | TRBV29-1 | SVEGREKNTEAF